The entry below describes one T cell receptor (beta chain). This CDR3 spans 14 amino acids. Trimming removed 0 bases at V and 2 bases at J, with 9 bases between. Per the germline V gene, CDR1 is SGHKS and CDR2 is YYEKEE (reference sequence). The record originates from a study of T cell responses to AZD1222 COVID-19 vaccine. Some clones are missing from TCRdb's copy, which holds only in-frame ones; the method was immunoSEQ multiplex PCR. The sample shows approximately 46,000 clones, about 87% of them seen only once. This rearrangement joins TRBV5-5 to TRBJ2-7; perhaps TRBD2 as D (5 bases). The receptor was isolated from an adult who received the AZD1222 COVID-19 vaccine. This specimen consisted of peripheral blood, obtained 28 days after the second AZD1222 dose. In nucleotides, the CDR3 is TGTGCCAGCAGCTTGGTGCGGGCCCCCTACGAGCAGTACTTC. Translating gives CASSLVRAPYEQYF.